This is a list of T cell receptor beta chains from one sample in a study of shared clonotypes between healthy human individuals. Data came from immunoSEQ multiplex PCR; TCRdb stores just in-frame clones and leaves some out. The sample shows some 2 million clones, about 95% of them seen only once. Sequencing used naive CD8+ T cells sorted from blood. These receptors were collected from a man younger than 30 in good health. CDR3s include the opening cysteine and the closing phenylalanine or tryptophan. A D gene is named only where the DNA matches it firmly. Size is stated for part of the rows, as once, few or many counts, or as a class when the clone is expanded.

size	J	V	D	DNA	CDR3
.	TRBJ1-1	TRBV27	.	TGTGCCAGCAAACTAAGGGGTGGTTGGACTGAAGCTTTCTTT	CASKLRGGWTEAFF
.	TRBJ2-1	TRBV9	TRBD2	TGTGCCAGCAGCGTAGGACTAGCGGATTACAATGAGCAGTTCTTC	CASSVGLADYNEQFF
.	TRBJ2-5	TRBV6-4	.	TGTGCCAGCAGTGGTGAGTATTGGACCCAGTACTTC	CASSGEYWTQYF
.	TRBJ1-2	TRBV7-9	TRBD1	TGTGCCAGCACCCCCCCCGTGCAGGGGGACTATGGCTACACCTTC	CASTPPVQGDYGYTF
.	TRBJ2-7	TRBV7-2	TRBD1	TGTGCCAGCAGCTCCGGGACAGGCTCCTACGAGCAGTACTTC	CASSSGTGSYEQYF
.	TRBJ2-1	TRBV5-4	TRBD2	TGTGCCAGCAGCTTATTAGGACTAGCGGGAGACAATGAGCAGTTCTTC	CASSLLGLAGDNEQFF
.	TRBJ2-7	TRBV5-1	.	TGCGCCAGCAGCTCTACTCCCGCCTACGAGCAGTACTTC	CASSSTPAYEQYF
.	TRBJ1-3	TRBV12-1	.	TGTGCCAGCAGCCTTGGGAGGGAGGCTGGAAACACCATATATTTT	CASSLGREAGNTIYF
.	TRBJ2-3	TRBV7-9	.	TGTGCCAGCAGCCATTGGGACACCGGCACAGATACGCAGTATTTT	CASSHWDTGTDTQYF
.	TRBJ2-3	TRBV13	.	TGTGCCAGCACCGGGACAAGGGCAGATACGCAGTATTTT	CASTGTRADTQYF
.	TRBJ2-3	TRBV4-1	.	TGCGCCAGCAGCCGGGAGCGCAGCGGACTCACAGATACGCAGTATTTT	CASSRERSGLTDTQYF
.	TRBJ1-2	TRBV30	.	TGTGCCTGGGACAGTACGGGCTATGGCTACACCTTC	CAWDSTGYGYTF
.	TRBJ2-7	TRBV7-9	.	TGTGCCAGCAGCCCACAGGGACCGCGCTCCTACGAGCAGTACTTC	CASSPQGPRSYEQYF
.	TRBJ2-7	TRBV30	.	TGTGCCTGGAGTGTAGCAGGGGCCCACGAGCAGTACTTC	CAWSVAGAHEQYF
.	TRBJ1-1	TRBV28	.	TGTGCCAGCAGTTCCGTCGGGGGGCTAGACACTGAAGCTTTCTTT	CASSSVGGLDTEAFF
.	TRBJ2-1	TRBV9	TRBD1	TGTGCCAGCACCAGGGGACAGGGGGTTTCCCACAATGAGCAGTTCTTC	CASTRGQGVSHNEQFF
.	TRBJ1-1	TRBV5-6	.	TGTGCCAGCAGCTTGGAGGTGGACAGTCGATCTTACACTGAAGCTTTCTTT	CASSLEVDSRSYTEAFF
once	TRBJ2-3	TRBV2	TRBD2	TGTGCCAGCAACGGACTAGCGGGAGATGACACAGATACGCAGTATTTT	CASNGLAGDDTDTQYF
.	TRBJ2-7	TRBV7-9	TRBD1	TGTGCCAGCAGATCAGAGACAGGGGGCTGGACGGGCGAGCAGTACTTC	CASRSETGGWTGEQYF
.	TRBJ2-7	TRBV19	TRBD1	TGTGCCAGTAGCCCCGGGACAGTCTACGAGCAGTACTTC	CASSPGTVYEQYF
.	TRBJ2-1	TRBV10-1	TRBD2	TGCGCCAGCAGTGATTACGCCGGGACTAGCGGAGACAATGAGCAGTTCTTC	CASSDYAGTSGDNEQFF
.	TRBJ2-1	TRBV6-6	TRBD2	TGTGCCAGCAAATCTTTGGCGGGAGGCCCCCACAATGAGCAGTTCTTC	CASKSLAGGPHNEQFF
.	TRBJ2-5	TRBV13	TRBD2	TGTGCCAGCAGCTTACGCGGGAGGGAAGAGACCCAGTACTTC	CASSLRGREETQYF
.	TRBJ2-3	TRBV10-3	TRBD2	TGTGCCATCGGGACTAGTGGCACAGATACGCAGTATTTT	CAIGTSGTDTQYF
.	TRBJ1-1	TRBV6-5	.	TGTGCCAGCAGTTACTTTATGAACACTGAAGCTTTCTTT	CASSYFMNTEAFF
.	TRBJ2-7	TRBV30	.	TGTGCCTGGAGTGCTCCGCGCTCCTACGAGCAGTACTTC	CAWSAPRSYEQYF
.	TRBJ2-7	TRBV19	.	TGTGCCAGTAGTATCGGGGTGGGCGGTTTCTACGAGCAGTACTTC	CASSIGVGGFYEQYF